This section outlines one T cell receptor (beta chain) sequence together with its context. This clonotype turned up a few times. The target of this receptor is not known. Base qualities are not at hand, and no much larger clone is one base apart. The source of the sample is a study of T-cell memory formation after mild COVID-19 listed by TCRdb under 2021. With respect to the entire study: TCR sequence clusters from the two donors were largely donor specific. Longitudinal TCRalpha and TCRbeta repertoire sequencing tracked T-cell clones expanding and contracting after mild COVID-19 in two donors. The cohort was made up of two young adult volunteers, one female and one male, who were previously healthy. Study-wide findings and limitations: The study covered only a couple of mild cases, and larger cohorts including severe cases with pre-infection samples were considered necessary. Contracting CD4+ clones turned up mainly in the CM and EM memory subsets, whereas EMRA was where CD8+ clones were enriched. Clones that contracted from day 15 to 85 showed balanced CD4/CD8 phenotypes, whereas a second wave of clones that expanded from day 15 to 37 leaned towards CD4+. The second-wave clones that peaked on day 37 were not confirmed to be SARS-CoV-2 specific. The detection of some responding clones in pre-infection memory suggests that pre-existing cross-reactive memory T cells joined the SARS-CoV-2 response.

V is cut back by 1 base and J by 3 bases, with 5 bases in the junction unmatched. From a lookup of the germline V gene, CDR1 and CDR2 are SGHRS and YFSETQ. The CDR3 spans 16 residues, from the cysteine through the phenylalanine. Just the 48-base CDR3 DNA is kept, in frame starting at base 1. Sequenced on an Illumina NovaSeq 6000. Using 5'RACE with constant-segment primers, TCRalpha and TCRbeta cDNA libraries were constructed, with sample barcodes and unique molecular identifiers added in the process. RNA was extracted from every sample with Trizol reagent. The libraries were amplified in two PCR steps, and the second step added a second sample barcode and Illumina TruSeq adapters. Sequencing of the libraries was done on an Illumina NovaSeq, producing 2 x 150 bp paired-end reads. The authors' pipeline ran thus. Reads were demultiplexed and collapsed into UMI-guided consensus sequences with migec v1.2.7. Using mixcr v2.1.11, UMI consensuses were aligned to TRA and TRB V and J templates and then assembled into clonotypes. A clonotype was counted as expanded or contracted only if both edgeR and NoisET called the change significant, with noise models trained on biological replicates. edgeR calls used a false discovery rate-adjusted p below 0.01 and a log2 fold-change threshold of 1. PCA with hierarchical clustering of max-normalized trajectories of the 1000 most abundant clonotypes was used as exploratory dynamics analysis. Separately sequenced CD4+ and CD8+ repertoires were used to assign the CD4 or CD8 phenotype of responding clones. TCRdb ran its own pipeline on the public reads, namely fastp trimming at Q25 and MiXCR clone calling, and kept in-frame beta chains. Rows with a matching CDR3 protein are joined into one entry that keeps the most common DNA and genes. Clone size and V and J calls follow TCRdb, not the original study. This sample gives roughly 480,000 distinct CDR3 sequences in total; 20% to 25% of them show up just once. Of the sample, around an eighth falls within the top ten clones.

PBMCs were isolated by Ficoll-Paque density gradient centrifugation. The clonotype originates from an adult woman who had mild COVID-19 (a few samples of this study predate the infection). The sample titles of this study are shuffled in the database, so cell type and time point are left out; the donor was told from shared clones. Here the chain combines TRBV5-1 and TRBJ2-2, and TRBD2 aligns with 8 junction nucleotides. Sequencing input: PBMCs or a T cell subset sorted from them (not recorded which). The CDR3 has the sequence CASSLFSGIYTGELFF. The DNA reads as follows: TGCGCCAGCAGCTTGTTTAGCGGGATTTACACCGGGGAGCTGTTTTTT.